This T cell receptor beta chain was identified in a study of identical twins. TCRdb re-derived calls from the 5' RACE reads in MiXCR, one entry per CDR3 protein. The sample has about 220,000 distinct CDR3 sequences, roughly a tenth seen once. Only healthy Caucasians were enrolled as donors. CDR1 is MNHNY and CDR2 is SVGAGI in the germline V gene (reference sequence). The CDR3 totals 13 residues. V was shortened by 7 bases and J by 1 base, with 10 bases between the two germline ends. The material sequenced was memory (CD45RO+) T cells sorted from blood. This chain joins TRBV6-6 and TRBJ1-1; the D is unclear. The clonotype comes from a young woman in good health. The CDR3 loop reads CASTSQANTEAFF. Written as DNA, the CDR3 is TGTGCCAGCACGTCTCAAGCGAACACTGAAGCTTTCTTT.